This record concerns one T cell receptor (beta chain) sequence. The antigen this receptor binds is unknown. The record has no base qualities; no much larger clone is one base away. To sequence the TCRbeta CDR3 region, genomic DNA was isolated from the sorted cells. The immunoSEQ Assay was used to sequence the TCRbeta CDR3 regions. TCRdb carries this immuneACCESS record with in-frame sequences only. Its versions omit some clonotypes, under half of them owing to an unresolved V gene in the studies checked, with the rest unexplained. The sample records about 50,000 clones, roughly nine tenths of which are singletons. The ten largest clones take up roughly 6% of the sample. V sheds 3 bases and J sheds 7 bases, leaving 10 bases between their ends. CDR1 and CDR2, looked up from the germline V gene (reference sequence), are SEHNR and FQNEAQ. The cysteine opens and the phenylalanine closes a CDR3 of 13 amino acids. Only the CDR3 region is kept as DNA, spanning 39 bases read in frame from base 1.

This record belongs to a study of OX40 agonist ivuxolimab in advanced cancers. About the study as a whole: Ivuxolimab was an agonistic, fully human IgG2 monoclonal antibody directed against OX40 (CD134), a costimulatory receptor. Intravenous ivuxolimab was administered to patients every 2 weeks at six dose levels: 0.01, 0.1, 0.3, 1.5, 3 and 10 mg/kg. Of the approximately 50 dose-escalation patients, hepatocellular carcinoma was present in about 20, melanoma in about 15, renal cell carcinoma in 9 and head and neck cancer in 9. In the dose-escalation cohort, 82.7% of patients were male, and the mean age was roughly 60 years, with a range of about 23 to 90. Prior anti-PD-1, anti-PD-L1 or anti-CTLA-4 therapy was permitted, and checkpoint inhibitors had been received by about 44% of dose-escalation patients. Three dose-escalation patients achieved partial responses, one with hepatocellular carcinoma and two with cutaneous melanoma. Peripheral TCRbeta sequencing aimed to test whether ivuxolimab altered TCR sequence diversity and caused clonal T-cell expansion. The paper describes the monotherapy dose-escalation part (N ≈ 51 patients) of the phase I trial of ivuxolimab.

The trial excluded patients who had a history of autoimmune disease or were on systemic immunosuppression. Peripheral blood for TCR sequencing was collected from all dose cohorts at baseline, on cycle 4 day 1, and on cycle 7 day 1. The samples were taken from a phase I, first-in-human, multicenter, open-label dose-escalation trial of ivuxolimab. Adults with locally advanced or metastatic melanoma, renal cell, hepatocellular, or head and neck squamous cell carcinoma were enrolled in the trial. Before TCR sequencing, CD4+ T cells and CD8+ T cells were sorted from peripheral blood as separate populations. Results and caveats for the whole study, not just this receptor: In the 0.1-3.0 mg/kg groups, partial responders were among the patients with the lowest normalized peripheral clonal expansion, particularly in CD8+ T cells. After ivuxolimab, CD8+ T cells had more expanded clones than CD4+ T cells on average. At doses of 0.1 to 3.0 mg/kg, clonal expansion of both CD4+ and CD8+ T cells in blood was seen between baseline and week 6. Low levels of normalized T-cell clonal expansion were also shown by some nonresponding patients. Antigen specificity was not determined for the clonally expanded peripheral T cells.

Here the sequenced sample was CD4+ or CD8+ T cells sorted from blood, taken in a trial of the OX40 agonist ivuxolimab. The receptor comes from an adult with an advanced solid tumor such as melanoma, head and neck, liver or kidney cancer. The sequence joins TRBV7-9 to TRBJ1-5, with the D segment identity uncertain. The nucleotide sequence is TGTGCCAGCAGCTTTAGGGAGGGCCAGCCCCAGCATTTT. Its protein is CASSFREGQPQHF.